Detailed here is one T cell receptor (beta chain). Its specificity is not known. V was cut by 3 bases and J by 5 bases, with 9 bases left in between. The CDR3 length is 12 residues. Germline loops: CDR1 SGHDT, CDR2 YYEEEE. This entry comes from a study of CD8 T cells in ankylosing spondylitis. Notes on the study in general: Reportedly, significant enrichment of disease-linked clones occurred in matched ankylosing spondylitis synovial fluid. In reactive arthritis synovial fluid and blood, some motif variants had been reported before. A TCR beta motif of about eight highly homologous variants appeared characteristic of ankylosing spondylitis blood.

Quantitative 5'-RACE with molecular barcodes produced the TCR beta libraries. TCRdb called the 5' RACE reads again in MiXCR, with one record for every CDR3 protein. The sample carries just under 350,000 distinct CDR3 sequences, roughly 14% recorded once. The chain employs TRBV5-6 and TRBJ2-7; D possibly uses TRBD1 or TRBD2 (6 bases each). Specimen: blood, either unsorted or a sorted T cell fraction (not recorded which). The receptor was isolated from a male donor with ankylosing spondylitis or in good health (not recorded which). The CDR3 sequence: CASSWGANEQYF. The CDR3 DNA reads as TGTGCCAGCAGCTGGGGGGCCAACGAGCAGTACTTC.